These 23 T cell receptor beta chains share one sample of origin, sequenced in a study of blood T cell repertoires in COVID-19. Repertoires were generated with immunoSEQ multiplex PCR, while TCRdb's copy carries only in-frame clones and drops some. The profile shows about 670,000 clones, approximately 90% of them singletons. The sequenced material came from peripheral blood. The receptor source for this set is a woman in her late teens or twenties with acute or convalescent COVID-19.

The chain links TRBV5-1 to TRBJ1-6; a weak D match, TRBD1 (6 bases). Trimming removed 4 bases at V and 4 bases at J, with 9 bases between. This CDR3 has 14 amino acids. Germline CDR1 and CDR2: SGHRS and YFSETQ. The CDR3 sequence: CASSIQGYNSPLHF. For the CDR3, the DNA is TGCGCCAGCAGCATACAGGGATATAATTCACCCCTCCACTTT.

The DNA for the CDR3 is TGTGCCAGCAGCTTCTTTTTTTACAATGAGCAGTTCTTC. Translated: CASSFFFYNEQFF. This chain joins TRBV7-8 and TRBJ2-1; D ambiguous. Germline V lookup: CDR1 SGHVS, CDR2 FQNEAQ. The CDR3 is 13 residues long. Deletions cut 3 bases from V and 4 bases from J, with 7 bases between.

CDR3 in amino acids: CAGQPPLSGNTIYF. DNA for the CDR3: TGTGCGGGGCAGCCACCACTCTCTGGAAACACCATATATTTT. The rearrangement uses TRBV30 and TRBJ1-3, with D possibly matching TRBD1 (5 bases). In germline, CDR1 is GTSNPN, CDR2 SVGIG (reference sequence). The CDR3 sequence is 14 residues long.

The chain joins TRBV5-4 to TRBJ1-5; maybe TRBD1 (5 bases). V was shortened by 0 bases and J by 5 bases, with 9 bases between the two germline ends. Germline V gene data show CDR1 as SGHNT and CDR2 as YYREEE (reference sequence). The CDR3 has 14 residues. CDR3 region: CASSLAGGDQPQHF. The CDR3 DNA reads TGTGCCAGCAGCTTGGCCGGGGGGGATCAGCCCCAGCATTTT.

The chain is built from TRBV20-1 and TRBJ1-2; 7 bases match TRBD1. The CDR3 extends over 11 amino acids. Germline CDR1 is DFQATT and CDR2 is SNEGSKA (reference sequence). CDR3 bases: TGCAAATACGGACAGGACTATGGCTACACCTTC. It encodes CKYGQDYGYTF.

V usage is TRBV28 and J usage is TRBJ2-3; 7 bases line up with TRBD1. The trim removed 5 bases at V and 2 bases at J, leaving 7 bases unmatched. Germline V lookup: CDR1 MDHEN, CDR2 SYDVKM. The CDR3 length is 15 residues. DNA for the CDR3: TGTGCCAGCAGTCGGAGGACAGGTACCACAGATACGCAGTATTTT. Translating gives CASSRRTGTTDTQYF.

CDR3 bases: TGTGCCTGGACCCGATTTTGGACAGGGTACACTGAAGCTTTCTTT. Translating gives CAWTRFWTGYTEAFF. The V call is TRBV30, the J call TRBJ1-1, with 8 positions matching TRBD1. Per germline, CDR1 GTSNPN and CDR2 SVGIG (reference sequence). V lost 4 bases to trimming and J lost 3 bases; unmatched junction nucleotides: 10. The CDR3 runs to 15 residues.

The V call is TRBV6-1, the J call TRBJ1-5; D gene unclear. This CDR3 has 17 amino acids. Germline V lookup: CDR1 MNHNS, CDR2 SASEGT. Trimming shortened V by 2 bases and J by 1 base, and 15 bases separated the two germline ends. CDR3 loop: CASSELVTSISNQPQHF. The CDR3 DNA follows: TGTGCCAGCAGTGAATTAGTCACCTCCATAAGCAATCAGCCCCAGCATTTT.

The chain couples TRBV9 to TRBJ1-3; 7 bases match TRBD1. The J segment lost 2 bases and the V segment lost 4 bases, leaving 12 bases of the junction unmatched. CDR3 size: 17 residues. Germline-derived CDR1 and CDR2 are SGDLS and YYNGEE. The CDR3 nucleotides are TGTGCCAGCAGCAGGGGACAGACCTCTTATCCTGGAAACACCATATATTTT. Residues: CASSRGQTSYPGNTIYF.

This clone was detected a few times. The V call is TRBV5-1, the J call TRBJ2-1, with TRBD2 identical over 7 bases. The CDR3 has 14 residues. With 2 bases clipped from V and 8 bases from J, the junction kept 7 bases outside the gene matches. Germline CDR1 reads SGHRS; CDR2 reads YFSETQ. This chain's CDR3 is CASSLGTTFDEQFF. DNA for the CDR3: TGCGCCAGCAGCTTAGGGACTACCTTCGATGAGCAGTTCTTC.

V usage is TRBV6-5 and J usage is TRBJ2-3; 8 bases agree with TRBD2. Germline V gene data show CDR1 as MNHEY and CDR2 as SVGAGI. Trimming took 11 bases from V and 6 from J; bases not matched to a gene: 13. CDR3 length equals 14 residues. The CDR3 region is CAGTPGLGWDTQYF. The CDR3 nucleotides read TGTGCCGGCACACCGGGACTAGGTTGGGATACGCAGTATTTT.

The V gene is TRBV6-5, the J gene TRBJ2-7, with 8 bases aligning to TRBD1. V shed 5 bases, J shed 2 bases, and the junction held 2 bases outside the gene matches. In germline, CDR1 is MNHEY, CDR2 SVGAGI. CDR3 length: 13 residues. CDR3 residues: CASSRQGTYEQYF. In DNA form, the CDR3 reads TGTGCCAGCAGTAGACAGGGGACCTACGAGCAGTACTTC.

The chain is built from TRBV2 and TRBJ1-1, with D unresolved. The CDR3 has 15 residues. The V end was cut by 1 base, the J end by 6 bases, with 15 bases between. Germline V CDR1 and CDR2: SNHLY, FYNNEI. CDR3 DNA: TGTGCCAGCAGTGAAGAAGGACTCGGATATCCTGAAGCTTTCTTT. The encoded protein is CASSEEGLGYPEAFF.

The V and J genes are TRBV3-1 (or the pseudogene TRBV3-2) and TRBJ2-3; maybe TRBD1 (5 bases). CDR1 and CDR2 from the germline V gene are LGHDT and YNNKEL (reference sequence). The CDR3 is made up of 13 amino acids. V lost 6 bases to trimming and J lost 3 bases, with 10 bases between them. CDR3 loop: CASSPQATDTQYF. CDR3 sequence (DNA): TGTGCCAGCAGTCCACAGGCGACAGATACGCAGTATTTT.

The V and J genes are TRBV27 and TRBJ2-7, with 11 bases aligning to TRBD2. Germline values: CDR1 MNHEY, CDR2 SMNVEV (reference sequence). Trimming removed 3 bases from V and 0 bases from J; junction bases left unmatched: 4. CDR3 length: 16 amino acids. This CDR3 is CASSLRGTSGSYEQYF. The CDR3, as DNA: TGTGCCAGCAGTTTGCGGGGGACTAGCGGCTCCTACGAGCAGTACTTC.

This clone was counted a single time. The chain couples TRBV19 to TRBJ1-5; TRBD1 aligns across 9 bases. The CDR3 totals 13 residues. The germline V gene has CDR1 LNHDA and CDR2 SQIVND (reference sequence). The V and J ends lost 6 bases and 7 bases, in that order; junction bases with no gene match: 4. CDR3 nucleotide sequence: TGTGCCAGTAGGGACAGGGGAGAGCAGCCCCAGCATTTT. Protein: CASRDRGEQPQHF.

The chain couples TRBV7-3 to TRBJ2-2; D perhaps matches TRBD1 (5 bases). CDR1 and CDR2 (germline): SGHTA, FQGTGA. CDR3 length equals 14 residues. Trimming took off 2 bases at V and 7 bases at J, with 11 bases between the two ends. The CDR3 loop reads CASSLSGPNGELFF. The CDR3 nucleotides are TGTGCCAGCAGCTTATCAGGGCCCAACGGGGAGCTGTTTTTT.

The table lists this clone with a count of one. The chain uses TRBV7-9 and TRBJ2-2, with D possibly TRBD2 on 5 matching bases. The germline V gene has CDR1 SEHNR and CDR2 FQNEAQ (reference sequence). Deletions cut 11 bases from V and 1 base from J, with 11 bases between. This CDR3 spans 13 amino acids. The CDR3 DNA is TGTGCCTCGGCCGGGATGAACACCGGGGAGCTGTTTTTT. Translated, it gives CASAGMNTGELFF.

The chain carries TRBV6-1 and TRBJ1-2, with D possibly matching TRBD1 (5 bases). V shed 2 bases and J shed 0 bases, with 10 bases lying between them. The CDR3 extends over 15 amino acids. Germline values: CDR1 MNHNS, CDR2 SASEGT. CDR3 sequence: CASSEWGDPNYGYTF. DNA of the CDR3: TGTGCCAGCAGTGAATGGGGCGACCCTAACTATGGCTACACCTTC.

CDR3 residues: CATRGRQGDTGELFF. The CDR3 DNA reads TGTGCCACCAGAGGGCGGCAGGGGGACACCGGGGAGCTGTTTTTT. The J gene is TRBJ2-2, the V gene TRBV24-1; TRBD1 aligns across 7 bases. Germline loops: CDR1 KGHDR, CDR2 SFDVKD. The V segment lost 7 bases and the J segment 3 bases; nucleotides outside the gene matches: 7. The CDR3 is 15 residues long.

The chain recombines TRBV18 with TRBJ2-3; the match to TRBD1 covers 9 bases. The ends lost 6 bases at V and 1 base at J; junction bases unmatched: 5. The CDR3 is 15 residues long. Germline V gene sequence: CDR1 KGHSH, CDR2 LQKENI. CDR3 sequence reads: CASSHRDRGTDTQYF. CDR3 coding DNA: TGTGCCAGCTCCCACCGGGACAGGGGCACAGATACGCAGTATTTT. The whole variable domain, filled in from reference TRBV18 and TRBJ2-3, reads NAGVMQNPRHLVRRRGQEARLRCSPMKGHSHVYWYRQLPEEGLKFMVYLQKENIIDESGMPKERFSAEFPKEGPSILRIQQVVRGDSAAYFCASSHRDRGTDTQYFGPGTRLTVL.

The chain links TRBV30 to TRBJ1-2; D is unclear. The CDR3 sequence is 14 residues long. The V end lost 5 bases, the J end lost 7 bases, and 20 bases lay between the germline ends. Germline CDR1 reads GTSNPN; CDR2 reads SVGIG (reference sequence). The CDR3 DNA sequence: TGTGCCTGGGAAAAGGCGGCGGGCCGCGTTGGCTACACCTTC. It codes for CAWEKAAGRVGYTF.

The chain uses TRBV6-4 and TRBJ2-2, with 9 bases matching TRBD1. The V gene end was trimmed by 2 bases and the J gene end by 3 bases; junction bases not matched to a gene: 4. The germline V gene encodes CDR1 MRHNA and CDR2 SNTAGT. This CDR3 spans 16 amino acids. CDR3 sequence reads: CASSDRDRVDTGELFF. The DNA for the CDR3 is TGTGCCAGCAGTGACCGGGACAGGGTGGACACCGGGGAGCTGTTTTTT.